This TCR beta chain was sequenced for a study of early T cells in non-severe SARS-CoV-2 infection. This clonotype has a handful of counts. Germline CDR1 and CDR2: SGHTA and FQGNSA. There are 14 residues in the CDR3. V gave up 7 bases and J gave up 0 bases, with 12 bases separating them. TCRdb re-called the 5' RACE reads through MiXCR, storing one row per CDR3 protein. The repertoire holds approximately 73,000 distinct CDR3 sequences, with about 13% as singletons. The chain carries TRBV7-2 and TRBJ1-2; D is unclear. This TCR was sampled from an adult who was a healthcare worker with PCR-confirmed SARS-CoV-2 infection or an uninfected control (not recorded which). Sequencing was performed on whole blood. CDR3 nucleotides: TGTGCCAGCACCCCAGACCGAACTAACTATGGCTACACCTTC. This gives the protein CASTPDRTNYGYTF.